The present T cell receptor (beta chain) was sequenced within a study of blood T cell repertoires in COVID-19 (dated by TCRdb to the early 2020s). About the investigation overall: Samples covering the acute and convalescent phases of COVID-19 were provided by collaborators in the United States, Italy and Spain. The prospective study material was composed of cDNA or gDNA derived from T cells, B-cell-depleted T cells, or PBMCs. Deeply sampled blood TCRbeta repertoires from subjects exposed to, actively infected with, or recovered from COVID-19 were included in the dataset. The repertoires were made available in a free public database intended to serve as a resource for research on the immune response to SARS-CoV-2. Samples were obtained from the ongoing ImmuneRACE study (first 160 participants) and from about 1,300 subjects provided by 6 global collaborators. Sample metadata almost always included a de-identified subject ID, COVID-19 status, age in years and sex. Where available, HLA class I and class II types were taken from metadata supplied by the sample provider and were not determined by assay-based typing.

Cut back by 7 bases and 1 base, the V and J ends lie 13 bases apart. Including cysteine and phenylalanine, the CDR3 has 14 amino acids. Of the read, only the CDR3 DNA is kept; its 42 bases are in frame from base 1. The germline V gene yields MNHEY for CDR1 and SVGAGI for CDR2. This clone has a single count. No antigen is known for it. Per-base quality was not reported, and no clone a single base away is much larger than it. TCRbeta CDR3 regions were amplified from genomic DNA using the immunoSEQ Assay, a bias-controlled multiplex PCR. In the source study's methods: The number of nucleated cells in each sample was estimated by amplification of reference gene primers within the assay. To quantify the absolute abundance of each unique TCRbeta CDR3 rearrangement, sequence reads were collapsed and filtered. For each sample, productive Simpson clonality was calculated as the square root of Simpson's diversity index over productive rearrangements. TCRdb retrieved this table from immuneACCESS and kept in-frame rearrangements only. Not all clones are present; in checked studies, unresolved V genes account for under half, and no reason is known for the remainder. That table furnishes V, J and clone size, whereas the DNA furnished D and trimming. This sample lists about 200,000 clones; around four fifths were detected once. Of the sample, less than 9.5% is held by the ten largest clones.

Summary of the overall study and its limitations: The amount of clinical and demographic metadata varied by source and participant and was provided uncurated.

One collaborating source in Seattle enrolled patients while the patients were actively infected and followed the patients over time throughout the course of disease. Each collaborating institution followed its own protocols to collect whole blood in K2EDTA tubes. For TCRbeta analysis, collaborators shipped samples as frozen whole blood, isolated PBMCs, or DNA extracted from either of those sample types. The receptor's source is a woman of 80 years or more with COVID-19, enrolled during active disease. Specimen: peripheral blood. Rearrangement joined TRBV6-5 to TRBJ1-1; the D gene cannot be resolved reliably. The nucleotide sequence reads TGTGCCAGCAAGACTACGGGAGCGAACACTGAAGCTTTCTTT. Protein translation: CASKTTGANTEAFF.